This T cell receptor beta chain came from a study of OX40 agonist ivuxolimab in advanced cancers. Sequenced by immunoSEQ multiplex PCR; TCRdb stores in-frame clones only, minus some. The table records 45,000 to 50,000 clones, more than 75% of them present only once. The CDR3 has 19 amino acids. Trimming cost V 0 bases and J 7 bases, with 25 bases left between them. Germline V gene sequence: CDR1 SGHNT, CDR2 YYREEE (reference sequence). V is TRBV5-4 and J is TRBJ2-2; weak D call: TRBD2 (5 bases). The clonotype originates from an adult with an advanced solid tumor such as melanoma, head and neck, liver or kidney cancer. The sample in question was CD4+ or CD8+ T cells sorted from blood, obtained in a trial of the OX40 agonist ivuxolimab. CDR3 nucleotide sequence: TGTGCCAGCAGCTTGGATTCCGTGACTACCCTCCGGTATGGCGGGGAGCTGTTTTTT. The encoded protein is CASSLDSVTTLRYGGELFF.